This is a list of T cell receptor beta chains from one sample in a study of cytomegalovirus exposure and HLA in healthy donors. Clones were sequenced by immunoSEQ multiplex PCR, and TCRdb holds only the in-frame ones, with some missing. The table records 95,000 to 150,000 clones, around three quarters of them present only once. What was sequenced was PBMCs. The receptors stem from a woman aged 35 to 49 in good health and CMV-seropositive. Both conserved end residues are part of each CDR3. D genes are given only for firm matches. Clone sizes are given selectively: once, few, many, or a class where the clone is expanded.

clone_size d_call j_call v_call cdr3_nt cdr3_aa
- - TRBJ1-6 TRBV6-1 TGTGCCAGCAGTTTCCGGACTCCACCCCTCCACTTT CASSFRTPPLHF
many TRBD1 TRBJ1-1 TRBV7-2 TGTGCCAGCAGCTTATCAGGGGGCACTGAAGCTTTCTTT CASSLSGGTEAFF
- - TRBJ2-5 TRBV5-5 TGTGCCAGCAGCGGGTCGATCACAGGATCTGGGCAAGAGACCCAGTACTTC CASSGSITGSGQETQYF
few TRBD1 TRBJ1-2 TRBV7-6 TGTGCCAGCAGCTTAGATACAGGGGTTGCCTATGGCTACACCTTC CASSLDTGVAYGYTF
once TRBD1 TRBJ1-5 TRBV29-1 TGCAGCGTGGACAGGGGAAAAGGTCAGCCCCAGCATTTT CSVDRGKGQPQHF
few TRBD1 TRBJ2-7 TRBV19 TGTGCCAGTAGTAGAGGGACAGGATTCTACGAGCAGTACTTC CASSRGTGFYEQYF
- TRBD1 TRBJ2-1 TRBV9 TGTGCCAGCAGCCCTAGGACAGGGTATAATGAGCAGTTCTTC CASSPRTGYNEQFF
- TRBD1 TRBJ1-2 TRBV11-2 TGTGCCAGCAGCTTATCAGGGGGCGGCTACACCTTC CASSLSGGGYTF
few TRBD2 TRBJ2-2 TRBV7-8 TGTGCCAGCAGCTTGACTAGCGCCTACACCGGGGAGCTGTTTTTT CASSLTSAYTGELFF
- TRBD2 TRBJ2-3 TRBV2 TGTGCCAGCAAGGAACTAGCGGATTTCACAGATACGCAGTATTTT CASKELADFTDTQYF
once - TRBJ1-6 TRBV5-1 TGCGCCAGCAGCTTGGCGGACCCGGGACACAATAATTCACCCCTCCACTTT CASSLADPGHNNSPLHF